What follows are 21 T cell receptor beta chains derived from one specimen sequenced in a study of CD8 T cells in Susac syndrome. Reverse transcription used roughly 0.45 to 1 ug RNA and random hexamers. TCRdb fed the immunoSEQ multiplex PCR reads into MiXCR, producing one record per CDR3 protein. Among 56,000 or so distinct CDR3 sequences, approximately 95% were seen once, and the ten largest hold about 0.75%. Material for sequencing was CD8+ T cells from PBMCs. These receptors all come from a human donor with Susac syndrome.

The CDR3 protein is CSVEVLQGPLYGYTF. In DNA, the CDR3 is TGCAGCGTTGAAGTTCTCCAGGGACCCTTATATGGCTACACCTTC. The chain links TRBV29-1 to TRBJ1-2; a possible D gene is TRBD1 (5 bases). Germline CDR1 is SQVTM and CDR2 is ANQGSEA. Trimming left V 1 base short and J 5 bases short, with 17 bases between. This CDR3 has 15 residues. Full variable domain (outside the CDR3, taken from reference TRBV29-1 and TRBJ1-2): SAVISQKPSRDICQRGTSLTIQCQVDSQVTMMFWYRQQPGQSLTLIATANQGSEATYESGFVIDKFPISRPNLTFSTLTVSNMSPEDSSIYLCSVEVLQGPLYGYTFGSGTRLTVV.

The genes are TRBV28 and TRBJ2-7, with a possible D match to TRBD2 (5 bases). The CDR3 spans 12 residues. Germline lookup yields CDR1 MDHEN and CDR2 SYDVKM. V dropped 5 bases and J dropped 7 bases, with 12 bases sitting between them. CDR3 coding DNA: TGTGCCAGCAGTGCGTACTCGGGGGAGCAGTACTTC. It encodes CASSAYSGEQYF.

The rearrangement joins TRBV9 to TRBJ2-7; D remains ambiguous. The CDR3 sequence is 14 residues long. The V and J ends lost 4 bases and 2 bases respectively, with 13 bases between them. Looked up from germline, CDR1 is SGDLS and CDR2 is YYNGEE. The CDR3 nucleotides are TGTGCCAGCAGCCCCCCCACAGCGCCCTACGAGCAGTACTTC. This encodes CASSPPTAPYEQYF.

This clonotype was counted once. The chain joins TRBV20-1 to TRBJ2-1; TRBD2 is a possible D gene (7 bases). Deletions cut 0 bases from V and 9 bases from J, with 18 bases between. Germline V CDR1 and CDR2: DFQATT, SNEGSKA (reference sequence). This CDR3 is 15 amino acids long. CDR3 DNA sequence: TGCAGTGCTAGAGACAATGGGGGGGCAGGAGTTGAGCAGTTCTTC. This translates into CSARDNGGAGVEQFF.

This clonotype was found a few times. The chain joins TRBV7-9 to TRBJ1-1; D is unclear. The CDR3 runs to 11 residues. Germline V lookup: CDR1 SEHNR, CDR2 FQNEAQ (reference sequence). The germline V and J ends were trimmed by 6 bases and 4 bases, with 6 bases remaining between them. In nucleotides, the CDR3 is TGTGCCAGCAGTCCGGGCACTGAAGCTTTCTTT. Its protein is CASSPGTEAFF. The variable domain in full, completed from reference TRBV7-9 and TRBJ1-1, reads DTGVSQNPRHKITKRGQNVTFRCDPISEHNRLYWYRQTLGQGPEFLTYFQNEAQLEKSRLLSDRFSAERPKGSFSTLEIQRTEQGDSAMYLCASSPGTEAFFGQGTRLTVV.

The chain joins TRBV4-1 to TRBJ2-7; D gene ambiguous. With 5 bases removed from V and 2 bases from J, the gap between germline ends came to 16 bases. Germline values: CDR1 MGHRA, CDR2 YSYEKL. This CDR3 spans 15 amino acids. As DNA, the CDR3 is TGCGCCAGCAGCTCCAGGTCGTCTGGACCCTACGAGCAGTACTTC. As protein: CASSSRSSGPYEQYF.

The chain employs TRBV10-2 and TRBJ1-1; the D gene is possibly TRBD1 (5 bases). This CDR3 has 13 residues. The V gene's germline CDR1 is WSHSY and CDR2 SAAADI. Trimming stripped 6 bases from V and 5 bases from J, with 13 bases between. CDR3 DNA sequence: TGCGCCAGCAGAGGGCATGGGGGGACTGAAGCTTTCTTT. Translation gives CASRGHGGTEAFF.

V is TRBV29-1 and J is TRBJ2-6; 7 bases align to TRBD1. The junction had 6 bases not matched to a gene; V was cut back by 7 bases and J by 0 bases. This CDR3 has 15 amino acids. Germline lookup yields CDR1 SQVTM and CDR2 ANQGSEA. The CDR3 bases are TGCAGCGCCAAGGGGGCGACCTCTGGGGCCAACGTCCTGACTTTC. Protein product: CSAKGATSGANVLTF.

CDR3 sequence (DNA): TGTGCCAGCGATACAGGGGGCGAACACGAGCAGTACTTC. Translated, it gives CASDTGGEHEQYF. This chain links TRBV7-9 with TRBJ2-7; 9 bases align to TRBD1. The CDR3 has 13 residues. Germline V gene sequence: CDR1 SEHNR, CDR2 FQNEAQ (reference sequence). V gave up 8 bases and J gave up 5 bases; unmatched junction bases: 7.

This clonotype was recorded once. Sequence at one end of the junction differs from germline and may be a read error. V gene TRBV30 combines with J gene TRBJ2-5; D may correspond to TRBD1 or TRBD2 (5 bases each). Germline-derived CDR1 and CDR2 are GTSNPN and SVGIG (reference sequence). This CDR3 has 11 amino acids. CDR3: CAWRVGLLGDF. CDR3 bases: TGTGCCTGGAGGGTCGGACTGCTAGGGGACTTC.

The chain joins TRBV5-6 to TRBJ2-3; no clear D. Looked up from germline, CDR1 is SGHDT and CDR2 is YYEEEE. The CDR3 extends over 13 amino acids. The V end lost 0 bases, the J end lost 1 base, and 3 bases lay between the germline ends. The CDR3 protein is CASSLVGTDTQYF. For the CDR3, the DNA is TGTGCCAGCAGCTTGGTAGGCACAGATACGCAGTATTTT.

This clonotype was counted once. This chain uses TRBV12-3 or TRBV12-4 with TRBJ1-2; D is unresolved. This CDR3 is built from 12 residues. V was shortened by 6 bases and J by 5 bases, with 10 bases between the two germline ends. The DNA of the CDR3 is TGTGCCAGCAGCGACATCGGATATGGCTACACCTTC. Its protein product is CASSDIGYGYTF.

This sequence joins TRBV7-3 and TRBJ2-5, with a weak D call TRBD2 (5 bases). This CDR3 has 16 amino acids. Per germline, CDR1 SGHTA and CDR2 FQGTGA. Trimming stripped 1 base from V and 1 base from J, with 13 bases between. Written as DNA, the CDR3 is TGTGCCAGCAGCTTAAGGTCGAATAGCGCCCAAGAGACCCAGTACTTC. This gives the protein CASSLRSNSAQETQYF.

V and J are TRBV5-6 and TRBJ2-1; 11 bases are shared with TRBD1. The germline V gene has CDR1 SGHDT and CDR2 YYEEEE. The CDR3 sequence is 15 residues long. After removal of 3 bases from V and 8 bases from J, the junction contained 7 bases not matched to a gene. CDR3 residues: CASSYGQGAQDEQFF. Written as DNA, the CDR3 is TGTGCCAGCAGCTATGGACAGGGGGCGCAAGATGAGCAGTTCTTC.

The chain uses TRBV7-8 and TRBJ2-7; TRBD2 might be the D (5 bases). Trimming left V 5 bases short and J 5 bases short, with 10 bases between. The germline CDR1 and CDR2 sequences are SGHVS and FQNEAQ. The CDR3 spans 12 residues. CDR3 amino acids: CASSLRTDEQYF. In nucleotides, the CDR3 is TGTGCCAGCAGCCTAAGGACTGACGAGCAGTACTTC.

The V gene is TRBV9, the J gene TRBJ1-1; D is ambiguous. Per germline, CDR1 SGDLS and CDR2 YYNGEE. V was shortened by 4 bases and J by 0 bases, with 13 bases between the two germline ends. CDR3 length equals 15 residues. Here the CDR3 DNA reads TGTGCCAGCAGCCCCGATATTTACATGAACACTGAAGCTTTCTTT. Protein product: CASSPDIYMNTEAFF.

This clonotype was counted once. The rearrangement uses TRBV20-1 and TRBJ2-1; 8 nucleotides align to TRBD2. Germline CDR1 is DFQATT and CDR2 is SNEGSKA (reference sequence). After removal of 1 base from V and 2 bases from J, the junction contained 4 bases not matched to a gene. CDR3 size: 15 residues. Here the CDR3 reads CSARVRGGPYNEQFF. The CDR3 DNA reads TGCAGTGCTAGAGTCCGGGGGGGCCCCTACAATGAGCAGTTCTTC.

CDR3 residues: CASSSPEVRQLTAQETQYF. The CDR3 region has the DNA TGTGCCAGCAGCTCCCCAGAAGTTAGACAGCTTACGGCTCAAGAGACCCAGTACTTC. This chain uses TRBV7-8 with TRBJ2-5, with D possibly TRBD1 on 5 matching bases. This CDR3 comprises 19 residues. V lost 4 bases to trimming and J lost 2 bases, with 26 bases between them. Per germline, CDR1 SGHVS and CDR2 FQNEAQ.

This chain connects TRBV7-2 to TRBJ1-4, with D uncertain. The ends were cut back, 5 bases at V and 10 bases at J, with 20 bases in the middle. This CDR3 is 15 amino acids long. Germline V gives CDR1 SGHTA, CDR2 FQGNSA. The CDR3 DNA follows: TGTGCCAGCAGCCACGATGTTTCCCCGGGCGGAAAACTGTTTTTT. Encoded protein: CASSHDVSPGGKLFF.

The rearrangement uses TRBV20-1 and TRBJ2-5; 12 nucleotides line up with TRBD2. The germline gives CDR1 DFQATT, CDR2 SNEGSKA (reference sequence). The V segment lost 5 bases and the J segment 2 bases; nucleotides outside the gene matches: 6. The CDR3 spans 15 residues. The CDR3 is CSAPSSGGVQETQYF. The DNA for the CDR3 is TGCAGTGCTCCCTCTAGCGGGGGGGTTCAAGAGACCCAGTACTTC.

V and J are TRBV4-3 and TRBJ1-1; no definite D call. V lost 0 bases to trimming and J lost 1 base, with 6 bases between them. Germline values: CDR1 LGHNA, CDR2 YSLEER. This CDR3 comprises 14 residues. CDR3 amino acids: CASSQDSGNTEAFF. The DNA for the CDR3 is TGCGCCAGCAGCCAAGATTCGGGGAACACTGAAGCTTTCTTT.